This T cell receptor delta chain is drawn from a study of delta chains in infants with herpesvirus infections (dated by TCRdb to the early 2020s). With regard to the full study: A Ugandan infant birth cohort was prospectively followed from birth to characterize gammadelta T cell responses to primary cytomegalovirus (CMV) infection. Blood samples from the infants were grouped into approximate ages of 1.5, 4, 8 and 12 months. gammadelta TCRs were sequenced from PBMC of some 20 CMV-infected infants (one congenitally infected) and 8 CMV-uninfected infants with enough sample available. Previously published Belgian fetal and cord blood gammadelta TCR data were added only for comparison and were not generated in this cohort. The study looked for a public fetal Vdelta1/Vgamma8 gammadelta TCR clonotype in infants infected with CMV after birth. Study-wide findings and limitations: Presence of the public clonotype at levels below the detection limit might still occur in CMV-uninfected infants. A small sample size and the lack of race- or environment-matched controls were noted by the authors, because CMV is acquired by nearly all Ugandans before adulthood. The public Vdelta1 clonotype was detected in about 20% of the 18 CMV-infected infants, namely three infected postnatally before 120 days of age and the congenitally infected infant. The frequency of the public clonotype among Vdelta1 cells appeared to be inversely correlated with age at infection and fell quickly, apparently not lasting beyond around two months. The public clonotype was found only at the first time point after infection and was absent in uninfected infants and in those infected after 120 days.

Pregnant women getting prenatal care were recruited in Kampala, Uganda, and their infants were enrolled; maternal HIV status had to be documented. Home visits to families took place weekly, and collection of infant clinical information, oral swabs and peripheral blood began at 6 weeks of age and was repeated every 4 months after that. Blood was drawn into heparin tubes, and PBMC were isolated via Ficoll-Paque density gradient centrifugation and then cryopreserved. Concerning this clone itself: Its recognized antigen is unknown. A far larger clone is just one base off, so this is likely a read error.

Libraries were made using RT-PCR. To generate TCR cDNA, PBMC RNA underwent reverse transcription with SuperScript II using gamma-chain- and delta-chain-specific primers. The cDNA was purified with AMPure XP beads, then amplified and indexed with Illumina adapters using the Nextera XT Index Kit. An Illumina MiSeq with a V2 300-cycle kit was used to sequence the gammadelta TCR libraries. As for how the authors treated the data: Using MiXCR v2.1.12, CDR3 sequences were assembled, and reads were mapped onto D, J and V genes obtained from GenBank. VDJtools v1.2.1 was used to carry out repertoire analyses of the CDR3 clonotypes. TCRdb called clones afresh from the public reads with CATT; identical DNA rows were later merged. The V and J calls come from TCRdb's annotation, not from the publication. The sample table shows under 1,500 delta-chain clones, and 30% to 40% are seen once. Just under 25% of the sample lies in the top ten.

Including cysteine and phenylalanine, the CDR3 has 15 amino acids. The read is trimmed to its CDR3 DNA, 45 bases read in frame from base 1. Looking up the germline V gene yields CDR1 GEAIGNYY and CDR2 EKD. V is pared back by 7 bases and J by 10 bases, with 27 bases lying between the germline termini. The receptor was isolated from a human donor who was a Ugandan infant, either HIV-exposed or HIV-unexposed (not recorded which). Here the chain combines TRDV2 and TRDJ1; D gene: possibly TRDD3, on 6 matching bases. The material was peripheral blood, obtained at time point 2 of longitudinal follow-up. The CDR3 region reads CAWDTNASYAMGLIF. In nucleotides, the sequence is TGTGCCTGGGATACTAATGCATCGTACGCCATGGGACTCATCTTT.